Each of the 23 T cell receptor beta chains below was sequenced from the same sample in a study of T cell repertoires in cytomegalovirus infection. TCRdb itself ran the reads through MiXCR, one entry per CDR3 protein. This repertoire shows around 550,000 distinct CDR3 sequences, more than 20% found once; its top ten account for roughly 13%. Sequenced input: PBMCs. The receptors here all came from a human donor in good health (CMV status not recorded). Some clones in this sample may be carry-over from other donors' samples.

V is TRBV5-8 and J is TRBJ1-2; no reliable D call. The CDR3 loop spans 13 amino acids. Trimming removed 7 bases at V and 4 bases at J, with 14 bases between. The V gene's germline CDR1 is SGHTS and CDR2 YDEGEE. DNA for the CDR3: TGTGCCAGCGGCCTACAGTTTTCCTATGGCTACACCTTC. This gives the protein CASGLQFSYGYTF.

This chain joins TRBV24-1 and TRBJ1-2; 8 positions agree with TRBD1. With V trimmed by 4 bases and J by 3 bases, 6 bases remained unmatched. Germline loops: CDR1 KGHDR, CDR2 SFDVKD. The CDR3 runs 15 residues. CDR3 sequence (DNA): TGTGCCACCAGTGACCCCGGACAGGGTGACTATGGCTACACCTTC. It yields the protein CATSDPGQGDYGYTF.

The sample holds many counts of this clonotype. The chain joins TRBV7-2 to TRBJ2-1; 8 positions match TRBD2. V gave up 5 bases and J gave up 9 bases; unmatched junction bases: 18. This CDR3 contains 17 residues. Germline lookup yields CDR1 SGHTA and CDR2 FQGNSA. The CDR3 region has the DNA TGTGCCAGCAGCATTCCACTAGCGGAGGATGTCCCGGTTGAGCAGTTCTTC. It specifies CASSIPLAEDVPVEQFF.

This clonotype came up a few times. The rearrangement joins TRBV5-8 to TRBJ2-6; D uncertain. The CDR3 is 19 residues long. V lost 2 bases and J lost 2, with 20 bases in between. CDR1 and CDR2 from the germline V gene are SGHTS and YDEGEE. In nucleotides, the CDR3 is TGTGCCAGCAGCTTTCATCCATCGGATTCCCCAACTGGGGCCAACGTCCTGACTTTC. The encoded protein is CASSFHPSDSPTGANVLTF.

The sample holds many counts of this clonotype. The rearrangement joins TRBV7-2 to TRBJ2-4; 7 bases are shared with TRBD1. The V gene's germline CDR1 is SGHTA and CDR2 FQGNSA. The CDR3 consists of 15 residues. V dropped 5 bases and J dropped 0; count of bases not matched to a gene: 4. The CDR3 nucleotides are TGTGCCAGCAGCGAACAGGGGATAGCCAAAAACATTCAGTACTTC. Amino acids: CASSEQGIAKNIQYF.

This clonotype occurred many times. This chain links TRBV7-2 with TRBJ1-2, with D perhaps matching TRBD1 (5 bases). Trimming left V 4 bases short and J 1 base short, with 13 bases between. Germline loops: CDR1 SGHTA, CDR2 FQGNSA. This CDR3 has 15 amino acids. The CDR3 protein is CASSSPGGFNYGYTF. The CDR3 DNA sequence: TGTGCCAGCAGCTCCCCGGGGGGGTTTAACTATGGCTACACCTTC.

Ten or more counts support this clonotype. The chain carries TRBV7-2 and TRBJ2-3, with 7 bases lining up with TRBD2. CDR1 is SGHTA and CDR2 is FQGNSA in the germline V gene. J lost 5 bases, V lost 6 bases, and 11 bases had no gene match. The CDR3 totals 15 residues. DNA of the CDR3: TGTGCCAGCAGTTCTAACCTAGCGGCGGTAGATACGCAGTATTTT. Its protein product is CASSSNLAAVDTQYF.

The rearrangement links TRBV15 to TRBJ2-6, with D unclear. Deletions cut 5 bases from V and 0 bases from J, with 8 bases between. Looked up from germline, CDR1 is LNHNV and CDR2 is YYDKDF (reference sequence). The CDR3 length is 15 residues. CDR3 sequence reads: CATSPAGSGANVLTF. CDR3 in DNA: TGTGCCACCAGCCCAGCCGGCTCTGGGGCCAACGTCCTGACTTTC.

This clonotype was detected only a few times. The chain is built from TRBV12-3 or TRBV12-4 and TRBJ2-7, with TRBD2 matching over 14 bases. The CDR3 extends over 17 amino acids. V was pared by 6 bases and J by 3 bases, with 10 bases of the junction left unmatched. The CDR3 nucleotides read TGTGCCAGCAGCCATACCATGGGGACTAGCGGGAGCTACGAGCAGTACTTC. Its protein is CASSHTMGTSGSYEQYF.

The chain couples TRBV6-2 or TRBV6-3 to TRBJ1-1; no reliable D call. V lost 6 bases and J 1 base, leaving 12 bases between the germline ends. Germline-derived CDR1 and CDR2 are MNHEY and SVGEGT. The CDR3 sequence is 14 residues long. In DNA form, the CDR3 reads TGTGCCAGCAGCACGACGGGTCAGAACACTGAAGCTTTCTTT. Encoded protein: CASSTTGQNTEAFF.

This clonotype turned up a few times. The gene calls are TRBV2 and TRBJ2-5; 10 nucleotides align to TRBD2. The CDR3 extends over 17 amino acids. J was trimmed by 0 bases and V by 4 bases; bases with no gene match: 8. CDR1 SNHLY and CDR2 FYNNEI come from the germline V gene. This CDR3 is CASSGLAGAGYQETQYF. CDR3 in DNA: TGTGCCAGCAGTGGGCTAGCGGGAGCCGGGTACCAAGAGACCCAGTACTTC.

V and J are TRBV15 and TRBJ2-6; D unresolved. This CDR3 is 13 amino acids long. Germline-derived CDR1 and CDR2 are LNHNV and YYDKDF (reference sequence). V was shortened by 7 bases and J by 2 bases, with 6 bases between the two germline ends. CDR3 protein: CATNDPGANVLTF. The CDR3 DNA sequence: TGTGCCACCAATGACCCTGGGGCCAACGTCCTGACTTTC.

This clonotype was detected a few times. This chain connects TRBV12-3 or TRBV12-4 to TRBJ2-3; TRBD2 is a possible D gene (6 bases). This CDR3 is built from 13 residues. With 3 bases removed from V and 8 bases from J, the gap between germline ends came to 12 bases. CDR3 region: CASSFGGYTTQYF. The DNA for the CDR3 is TGTGCCAGCAGTTTCGGGGGTTACACTACGCAGTATTTT.

The V gene is TRBV12-3 or TRBV12-4, the J gene TRBJ2-5; D is unresolved. V gave up 7 bases and J gave up 2 bases, with 11 bases separating them. The CDR3 extends over 13 amino acids. CDR3 residues: CASTIQLQETQYF. In DNA form, the CDR3 reads TGTGCCAGCACCATACAGCTACAAGAGACCCAGTACTTC.

This sequence joins TRBV28 and TRBJ2-5; D unclear. V lost 2 bases and J lost 2, with 21 bases in between. The CDR3 has 18 amino acids. Germline lookup yields CDR1 MDHEN and CDR2 SYDVKM. The CDR3 sequence: CASSLTGFWTDEQETQYF. The DNA of the CDR3 is TGTGCCAGCAGTTTAACGGGTTTTTGGACGGACGAACAAGAGACCCAGTACTTC.

Note on this clonotype: This clone may be a read error of a much larger clone one base away. The V gene is TRBV7-2, the J gene TRBJ2-7; D remains ambiguous. This CDR3 has 13 residues. From germline, CDR1 is SGHTA and CDR2 FQGNSA. CDR3 amino acids: CDSSYPLGYEQYF. The CDR3 bases are TGTGACAGCAGCTACCCGTTGGGCTACGAGCAGTACTTC.

This clonotype came up a few times. The chain recombines TRBV6-1 with TRBJ2-6; D perhaps matches TRBD2 (7 bases). Germline CDR1 reads MNHNS; CDR2 reads SASEGT. The V end was cut by 6 bases, the J end by 2 bases, with 17 bases between. This CDR3 contains 17 residues. The CDR3 sequence is CASRLIGGGAGANVLTF. CDR3 nucleotides: TGTGCCAGCAGACTCATTGGAGGGGGGGCTGGGGCCAACGTCCTGACTTTC.

This clonotype has ten or more counts. The chain links TRBV7-2 to TRBJ1-2, with unresolved D. The germline V gene has CDR1 SGHTA and CDR2 FQGNSA. V was pared by 8 bases and J by 0 bases, with 10 bases between. CDR3 size: 13 residues. For the CDR3, the DNA is TGTGCCAGCCTGAAGGCCCCTAACTATGGCTACACCTTC. Translation gives CASLKAPNYGYTF.

This clonotype was counted at least ten times. The V and J genes are TRBV7-2 and TRBJ2-3, with 11 bases identical to TRBD2. CDR3 size: 16 residues. V was clipped by 5 bases and J by 5 bases; unmatched bases: 9. Germline CDR1 SGHTA, CDR2 FQGNSA. CDR3 nucleotides: TGTGCCAGCAGCCCGTACTATAGCGGGAGGGGAGATACGCAGTATTTT. Translation gives CASSPYYSGRGDTQYF. The whole variable domain, filled in from reference TRBV7-2 and TRBJ2-3, reads GAGVSQSPSNKVTEKGKDVELRCDPISGHTALYWYRQSLGQGLEFLIYFQGNSAPDKSGLPSDRFSAERTGGSVSTLTIQRTQQEDSAVYLCASSPYYSGRGDTQYFGPGTRLTVL.

Only a few counts were recorded for this clonotype. The rearrangement uses TRBV2 and TRBJ2-1; D unresolved. CDR3 length: 11 residues. CDR1 SNHLY and CDR2 FYNNEI come from the germline V gene. The V end lost 3 bases, the J end lost 10 bases, and 7 bases lay between the germline ends. The CDR3 is CASSDRGEQFF. The CDR3 coding sequence is TGTGCCAGCAGTGATAGAGGCGAGCAGTTCTTC.

The chain couples TRBV7-9 to TRBJ1-4; TRBD1 might be the D (6 bases). The CDR3 consists of 17 residues. V gave up 3 bases and J gave up 6 bases, with 20 bases separating them. Germline V lookup: CDR1 SEHNR, CDR2 FQNEAQ (reference sequence). DNA of the CDR3: TGTGCCAGCAGCTTGTTTTTGGGGGGCGCGAAGGATGAAAAACTGTTTTTT. This codes for CASSLFLGGAKDEKLFF.

This CDR3 reads CASSPLLFWGEETQYF. DNA for the CDR3: TGTGCCAGCAGCCCCCTGTTGTTTTGGGGGGAAGAGACCCAGTACTTC. This chain joins TRBV14 and TRBJ2-5; TRBD2 might be the D (6 bases). The CDR3 loop spans 16 amino acids. V lost 4 bases, J lost 3 bases, and 18 bases lay in between. CDR1 is SGHDN, CDR2 FVKESK, per germline.

This clonotype was observed a handful of times. This rearrangement joins TRBV7-9 to TRBJ1-1; the D is unclear. Trimming removed 1 base from V and 6 bases from J, with 9 bases in between. Germline V CDR1 and CDR2: SEHNR, FQNEAQ (reference sequence). The CDR3 runs to 13 residues. CDR3 in amino acids: CASSLGSGPEAFF. CDR3 sequence (DNA): TGTGCCAGCAGCTTAGGCTCGGGCCCTGAAGCTTTCTTT.